The 23 T cell receptor beta chains listed next were all sequenced from one sample in a study of blood T cell repertoires in COVID-19. Libraries were prepared by immunoSEQ multiplex PCR; TCRdb keeps only in-frame clonotypes and omits some of them. The sample lists fewer than 120,000 clones, nearly 80% occurring once. The sequenced sample was peripheral blood. The receptors originated from a woman of 80 years or more with active or convalescent COVID-19.

CDR3 in DNA: TGTGCCAGCAGCCAAAGGAGGTTACAGGGCCACACTGAAGCTTTCTTT. It specifies CASSQRRLQGHTEAFF. The chain is built from TRBV11-2 and TRBJ1-1, with D perhaps TRBD1 (6 bases). The length of the CDR3 is 16 residues. The V gene lost 5 bases and the J gene lost 3 bases, with 19 bases spanning the gap. Germline V gene sequence: CDR1 SGHAT, CDR2 FQNNGV.

The rearrangement joins TRBV7-3 to TRBJ2-1; 15 bases match TRBD2. The CDR3 has 14 residues. Per germline, CDR1 SGHTA and CDR2 FQGTGA. Trimming removed 5 bases from V and 15 bases from J; junction bases left unmatched: 8. The CDR3 nucleotides are TGTGCCAGCAGCGATGGGACTAGCGGGAGGAGGATGTTCTTC. This codes for CASSDGTSGRRMFF.

This clone is a singleton in its sample. The rearrangement uses TRBV13 and TRBJ1-2, with 7 positions matching TRBD1. The CDR3 covers 13 residues. V gave up 5 bases and J gave up 4 bases; unmatched junction bases: 4. CDR1 and CDR2 (germline): PRHDT, FYEKMQ (reference sequence). DNA for the CDR3: TGTGCCAGCAGCAGGGGACAGACCTATGGCTACACCTTC. Its translation: CASSRGQTYGYTF.

This sequence joins TRBV4-2 and TRBJ2-5; 9 nucleotides align to TRBD2. Germline V gene sequence: CDR1 LGHNA, CDR2 YNFKEQ. The CDR3 runs to 16 residues. J was trimmed by 4 bases and V by 4 bases; bases with no gene match: 10. CDR3 sequence: CASSRGPSGNRETQYF. The CDR3 nucleotides read TGTGCCAGCAGCCGCGGCCCTAGCGGGAATCGAGAGACCCAGTACTTC.

This rearrangement joins TRBV4-1 to TRBJ1-3; weak D call: TRBD1 (5 bases). The V gene lost 1 base and the J gene lost 3 bases, with 13 bases spanning the gap. Per the germline V gene, CDR1 is MGHRA and CDR2 is YSYEKL. The CDR3 loop spans 16 amino acids. CDR3 DNA: TGCGCCAGCAGCCAAGGACAGCGTGCAGGTGGAAACACCATATATTTT. Translating gives CASSQGQRAGGNTIYF.

The rearrangement joins TRBV20-1 to TRBJ2-3, with 9 bases lining up with TRBD2. Germline CDR1 reads DFQATT; CDR2 reads SNEGSKA (reference sequence). There are 17 residues in the CDR3. V trimming: 3 bases; J trimming: 6 bases; junction bases outside the gene matches: 16. The DNA of the CDR3 is TGCAGTGCTAGTCCTAATAGCGGGAGATTTAGGGTGGATACGCAGTATTTT. Protein sequence: CSASPNSGRFRVDTQYF.

The chain links TRBV7-2 to TRBJ1-2; 8 nucleotides match TRBD1. CDR3 length: 18 residues. Trimming at V came to 5 bases and at J to 8 bases, leaving 22 bases not matched to a gene. Germline values: CDR1 SGHTA, CDR2 FQGNSA. CDR3 sequence reads: CASSLGPHQGQGFRGYTF. CDR3 coding DNA: TGTGCCAGCAGCCTAGGCCCCCACCAAGGACAGGGCTTTCGGGGCTACACCTTC.

This chain uses TRBV4-2 with TRBJ2-1; 7 bases line up with TRBD2. This CDR3 has 16 residues. The trim removed 3 bases at V and 3 bases at J, leaving 8 bases unmatched. Germline loops: CDR1 LGHNA, CDR2 YNFKEQ. The CDR3: CASSHSAGDLYNEQFF. The CDR3 nucleotides read TGTGCCAGCAGCCACTCGGCGGGAGACCTCTACAATGAGCAGTTCTTC.

The chain recombines TRBV5-1 with TRBJ2-7; D possibly corresponds to TRBD2 (6 bases). The ends were cut back, 2 bases at V and 7 bases at J, with 16 bases in the middle. The CDR3 runs 14 residues. Germline CDR1 and CDR2: SGHRS and YFSETQ. The CDR3 DNA sequence: TGCGCCAGCAGCTTCGAGCCGGGAGTCGGGGAGCAGTACTTC. Translated, it gives CASSFEPGVGEQYF. Full variable domain (missing parts from reference TRBV5-1 and TRBJ2-7): KAGVTQTPRYLIKTRGQQVTLSCSPISGHRSVSWYQQTPGQGLQFLFEYFSETQRNKGNFPGRFSGRQFSNSRSEMNVSTLELGDSALYLCASSFEPGVGEQYFGPGTRLTVT.

The chain couples TRBV5-4 to TRBJ1-2; tentatively, D is TRBD1 (6 bases). Trimming cost V 4 bases and J 4 bases, with 11 bases left between them. The CDR3 runs to 13 residues. Germline loops: CDR1 SGHNT, CDR2 YYREEE (reference sequence). The CDR3: CASSRWDIYGYTF. In DNA, the CDR3 is TGTGCCAGCAGCAGATGGGACATCTATGGCTACACCTTC.

The chain couples TRBV9 to TRBJ1-3; perhaps TRBD1 as D (6 bases). Germline V gene lookup returns CDR1 SGDLS and CDR2 YYNGEE. V dropped 4 bases and J dropped 4 bases, with 18 bases sitting between them. The CDR3 consists of 16 residues. The CDR3 bases are TGTGCCAGCAGCCCAGCGGGACACTTTCAGGGAAACACCATATATTTT. Protein product: CASSPAGHFQGNTIYF.

The chain carries TRBV20-1 and TRBJ1-5; maybe TRBD1 (6 bases). This CDR3 region has 14 residues. V gave up 5 bases and J gave up 3 bases, with 14 bases separating them. Germline lookup yields CDR1 DFQATT and CDR2 SNEGSKA (reference sequence). CDR3: CSAGDRDNNQPQHF. CDR3 sequence (DNA): TGCAGTGCTGGTGACCGGGACAACAATCAGCCCCAGCATTTT.

The chain couples TRBV7-9 to TRBJ2-3, with 12 bases identical to TRBD2. Losses at the gene ends were 4 bases for V and 0 bases for J; bases not matched to a gene: 2. Germline CDR1 reads SEHNR; CDR2 reads FQNEAQ (reference sequence). The length of the CDR3 is 16 residues. CDR3 coding DNA: TGTGCCAGCAGCTCAGGACTAGCGGGGAGCACAGATACGCAGTATTTT. Its translation: CASSSGLAGSTDTQYF.

V and J are TRBV18 and TRBJ1-5; 9 positions match TRBD1. The V segment lost 5 bases and the J segment 5 bases; nucleotides outside the gene matches: 7. The CDR3 covers 15 residues. Germline V CDR1 and CDR2: KGHSH, LQKENI. CDR3 sequence: CASSSGTGSDQPQHF. The CDR3 DNA reads as TGTGCCAGCTCATCGGGGACAGGGTCCGATCAGCCCCAGCATTTT.

With respect to this clone: At the DNA level, this CDR3 is encoded by other sequences in the same sample as well. The rearrangement joins TRBV27 to TRBJ1-2; 9 nucleotides match TRBD1. The V segment lost 5 bases and the J segment 4 bases; nucleotides outside the gene matches: 5. CDR3 size: 14 residues. Germline loops: CDR1 MNHEY, CDR2 SMNVEV (reference sequence). The CDR3: CASSPRTGAYGYTF. The CDR3 coding sequence is TGTGCCAGCAGTCCCCGGACAGGGGCCTATGGCTACACCTTC.

The chain recombines TRBV4-1 with TRBJ2-3; the D is unclear. Germline values: CDR1 MGHRA, CDR2 YSYEKL. There are 14 residues in the CDR3. The germline V and J ends were trimmed by 0 bases and 0 bases, with 4 bases remaining between them. The CDR3 DNA reads TGCGCCAGCAGCCAAGATCCTAGCACAGATACGCAGTATTTT. Its protein is CASSQDPSTDTQYF.

This clone was counted once. The chain joins TRBV5-1 to TRBJ1-2, with 8 bases matching TRBD1. Germline loops: CDR1 SGHRS, CDR2 YFSETQ. The CDR3 is 13 amino acids. The trim removed 4 bases at V and 8 bases at J, leaving 7 bases unmatched. In DNA form, the CDR3 reads TGCGCCAGCAGCGTCTCGGGACAGGTGGGCTACACCTTC. It is translated as CASSVSGQVGYTF.

CDR3 bases: TGTGCCAGCAGCGCTCAACGGGGAGGGGATTATGGCTACACCTTC. It codes for CASSAQRGGDYGYTF. This chain uses TRBV5-4 with TRBJ1-2; D might be TRBD1 (5 bases). The V and J ends lost 4 bases and 5 bases respectively, with 18 bases between them. CDR1 and CDR2 (germline): SGHNT, YYREEE (reference sequence). The length of the CDR3 is 15 residues.

The J gene is TRBJ2-7, the V gene TRBV9; weak D call: TRBD2 (6 bases). CDR3 length equals 14 residues. Germline assignment: CDR1 SGDLS and CDR2 YYNGEE. V dropped 1 base and J dropped 1 base, with 9 bases sitting between them. The CDR3 sequence is CASSVSGVSYEQYF. The CDR3 DNA follows: TGTGCCAGCAGCGTATCGGGGGTTTCCTACGAGCAGTACTTC.

V is TRBV4-1 and J is TRBJ2-7; weak D call: TRBD2 (6 bases). From germline, CDR1 is MGHRA and CDR2 YSYEKL. V lost 1 base to trimming and J lost 4 bases, with 14 bases between them. The CDR3 contains 15 residues. CDR3 nucleotides: TGCGCCAGCAGCCAAGGTTCTAGCGCCCTGTACGAGCAGTACTTC. As protein: CASSQGSSALYEQYF.

The chain couples TRBV3-1 (or the pseudogene TRBV3-2) to TRBJ2-1; 10 nucleotides align to TRBD1. This CDR3 spans 16 amino acids. With 4 bases clipped from V and 4 bases from J, the junction kept 7 bases outside the gene matches. Germline V gene sequence: CDR1 LGHDT, CDR2 YNNKEL (reference sequence). CDR3 nucleotide sequence: TGTGCCAGCAGCCGGGACGGGACAGGGGTATACAATGAGCAGTTCTTC. Its protein is CASSRDGTGVYNEQFF.

The rearrangement uses TRBV28 and TRBJ1-6; TRBD1 might be the D (5 bases). V shed 8 bases and J shed 0 bases, with 14 bases lying between them. CDR1 is MDHEN, CDR2 SYDVKM, per germline. CDR3 length: 16 amino acids. CDR3: CASGGLSSSYNSPLHF. The DNA of the CDR3 is TGTGCCAGCGGGGGACTTTCGAGCTCCTATAATTCACCCCTCCACTTT. Based on the CDR3 plus reference TRBV28 and TRBJ1-6, the full variable domain is DVKVTQSSRYLVKRTGEKVFLECVQDMDHENMFWYRQDPGLGLRLIYFSYDVKMKEKGDIPEGYSVSREKKERFSLILESASTNQTSMYLCASGGLSSSYNSPLHFGNGTRLTVT.

The chain joins TRBV7-9 to TRBJ2-3, with a tentative D call TRBD2 (5 bases). Trimming pared 3 bases from V and 1 base from J, leaving 11 bases between. The CDR3 consists of 15 residues. Looked up from germline, CDR1 is SEHNR and CDR2 is FQNEAQ (reference sequence). The CDR3 sequence: CASSFPTIRTDTQYF. DNA for the CDR3: TGTGCCAGCAGCTTCCCGACTATCCGCACAGATACGCAGTATTTT. Full variable domain (rest looked up from reference TRBV7-9 and TRBJ2-3): DTGVSQNPRHKITKRGQNVTFRCDPISEHNRLYWYRQTLGQGPEFLTYFQNEAQLEKSRLLSDRFSAERPKGSFSTLEIQRTEQGDSAMYLCASSFPTIRTDTQYFGPGTRLTVL.